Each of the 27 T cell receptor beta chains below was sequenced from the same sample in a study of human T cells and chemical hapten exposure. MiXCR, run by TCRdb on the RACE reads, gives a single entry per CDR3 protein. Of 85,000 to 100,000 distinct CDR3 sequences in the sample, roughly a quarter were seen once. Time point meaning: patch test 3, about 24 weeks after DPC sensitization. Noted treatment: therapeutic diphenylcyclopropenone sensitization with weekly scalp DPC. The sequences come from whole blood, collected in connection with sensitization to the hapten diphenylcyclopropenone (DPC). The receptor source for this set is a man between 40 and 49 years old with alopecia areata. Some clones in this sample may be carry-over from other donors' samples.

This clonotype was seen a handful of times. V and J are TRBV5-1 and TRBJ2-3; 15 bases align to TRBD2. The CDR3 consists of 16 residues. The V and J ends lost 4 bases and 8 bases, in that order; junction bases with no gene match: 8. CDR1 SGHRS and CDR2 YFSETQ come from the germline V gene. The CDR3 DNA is TGCGCCAGCAGCACTAACCAGGGACTAGCGGGAGGTACGCAGTATTTT. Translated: CASSTNQGLAGGTQYF.

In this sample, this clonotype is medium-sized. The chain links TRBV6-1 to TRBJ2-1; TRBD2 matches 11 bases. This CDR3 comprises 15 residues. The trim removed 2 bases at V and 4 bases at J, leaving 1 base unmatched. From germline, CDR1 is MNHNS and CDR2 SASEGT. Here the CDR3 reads CASSELAGGYNEQFF. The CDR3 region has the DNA TGTGCCAGCAGTGAACTAGCGGGAGGATACAATGAGCAGTTCTTC.

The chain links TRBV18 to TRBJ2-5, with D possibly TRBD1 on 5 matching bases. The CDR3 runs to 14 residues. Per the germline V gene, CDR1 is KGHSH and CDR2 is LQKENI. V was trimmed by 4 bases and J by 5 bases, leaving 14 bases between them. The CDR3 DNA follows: TGTGCCAGCTCACGCGGAAGGGGAATGGAGACCCAGTACTTC. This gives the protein CASSRGRGMETQYF. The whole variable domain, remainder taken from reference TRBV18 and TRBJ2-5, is NAGVMQNPRHLVRRRGQEARLRCSPMKGHSHVYWYRQLPEEGLKFMVYLQKENIIDESGMPKERFSAEFPKEGPSILRIQQVVRGDSAAYFCASSRGRGMETQYFGPGTRLLVL.

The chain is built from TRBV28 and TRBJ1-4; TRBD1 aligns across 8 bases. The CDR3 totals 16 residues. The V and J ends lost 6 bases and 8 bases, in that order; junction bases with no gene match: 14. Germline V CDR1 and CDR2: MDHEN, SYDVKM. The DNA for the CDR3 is TGTGCCAGCAGATATTCAGGGGGCGTCTGGGGGGAAAAACTGTTTTTT. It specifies CASRYSGGVWGEKLFF.

The CDR3 DNA follows: TGTGCCAGCAGCCCCTGGGACTACGAGCAGTACTTC. It yields the protein CASSPWDYEQYF. The rearrangement joins TRBV28 to TRBJ2-7; no firm D call. Germline CDR1 and CDR2: MDHEN and SYDVKM. This CDR3 contains 12 residues. V was clipped by 6 bases and J by 3 bases, with 9 bases between them.

CDR3 protein: CASRARTGDYYGYTF. The CDR3 nucleotides are TGTGCCAGCAGAGCAAGGACAGGGGATTATTATGGCTACACCTTC. The chain has TRBV6-5 and TRBJ1-2, with 9 nucleotides matching TRBD1. V lost 6 bases and J lost 5; bases outside the gene matches: 10. Germline V gene data show CDR1 as MNHEY and CDR2 as SVGAGI. The CDR3 spans 15 residues.

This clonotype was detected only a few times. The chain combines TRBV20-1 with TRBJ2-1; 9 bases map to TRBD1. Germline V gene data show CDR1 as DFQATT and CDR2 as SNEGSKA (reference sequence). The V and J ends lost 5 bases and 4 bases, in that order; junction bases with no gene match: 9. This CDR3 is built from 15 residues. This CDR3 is CSAVGQGRWYNEQFF. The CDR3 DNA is TGCAGTGCTGTTGGACAGGGGAGATGGTACAATGAGCAGTTCTTC.

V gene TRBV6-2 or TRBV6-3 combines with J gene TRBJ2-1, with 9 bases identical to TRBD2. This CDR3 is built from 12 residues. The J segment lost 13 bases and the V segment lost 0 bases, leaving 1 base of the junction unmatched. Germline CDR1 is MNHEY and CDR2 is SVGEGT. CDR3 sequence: CASSYSSGSQFF. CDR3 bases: TGTGCCAGCAGTTACTCTAGCGGGAGCCAGTTCTTC.

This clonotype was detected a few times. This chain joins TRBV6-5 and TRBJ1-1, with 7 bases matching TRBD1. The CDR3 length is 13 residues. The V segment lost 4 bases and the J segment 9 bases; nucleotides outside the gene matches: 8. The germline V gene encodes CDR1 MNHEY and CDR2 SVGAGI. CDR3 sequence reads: CASSLPGQVKAFF. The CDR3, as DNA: TGTGCCAGCAGTTTACCCGGACAGGTCAAAGCTTTCTTT.

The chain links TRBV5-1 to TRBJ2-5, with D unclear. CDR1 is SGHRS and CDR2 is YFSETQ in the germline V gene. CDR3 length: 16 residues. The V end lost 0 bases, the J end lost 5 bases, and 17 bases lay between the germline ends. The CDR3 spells CASSLGHGASRETQYF. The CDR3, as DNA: TGCGCCAGCAGCTTGGGTCATGGAGCCTCCCGGGAGACCCAGTACTTC. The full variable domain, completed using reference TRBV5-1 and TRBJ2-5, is KAGVTQTPRYLIKTRGQQVTLSCSPISGHRSVSWYQQTPGQGLQFLFEYFSETQRNKGNFPGRFSGRQFSNSRSEMNVSTLELGDSALYLCASSLGHGASRETQYFGPGTRLLVL.

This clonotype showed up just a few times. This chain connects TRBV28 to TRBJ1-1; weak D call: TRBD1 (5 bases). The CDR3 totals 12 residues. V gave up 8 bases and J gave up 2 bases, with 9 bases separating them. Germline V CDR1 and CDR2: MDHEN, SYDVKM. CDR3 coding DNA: TGTGCCAGCGAAGGGGCTAACACTGAAGCTTTCTTT. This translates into CASEGANTEAFF.

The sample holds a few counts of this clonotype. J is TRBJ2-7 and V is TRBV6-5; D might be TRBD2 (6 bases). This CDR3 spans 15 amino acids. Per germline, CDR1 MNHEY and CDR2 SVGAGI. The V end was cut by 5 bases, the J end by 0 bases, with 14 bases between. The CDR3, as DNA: TGTGCCAGCAGTCGGGGGACGGGGAGCTCCTACGAGCAGTACTTC. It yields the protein CASSRGTGSSYEQYF.

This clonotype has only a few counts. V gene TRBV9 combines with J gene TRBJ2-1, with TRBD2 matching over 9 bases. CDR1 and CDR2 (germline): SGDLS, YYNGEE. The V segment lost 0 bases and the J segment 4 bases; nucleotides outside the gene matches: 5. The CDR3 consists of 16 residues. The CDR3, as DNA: TGTGCCAGCAGCGTAGCTGATAGCGGGAGTTACAATGAGCAGTTCTTC. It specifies CASSVADSGSYNEQFF.

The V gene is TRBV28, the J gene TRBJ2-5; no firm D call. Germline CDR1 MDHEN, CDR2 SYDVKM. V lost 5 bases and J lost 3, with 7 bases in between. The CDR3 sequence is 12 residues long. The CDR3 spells CASSRFKETQYF. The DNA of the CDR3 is TGTGCCAGCAGTCGATTTAAAGAGACCCAGTACTTC.

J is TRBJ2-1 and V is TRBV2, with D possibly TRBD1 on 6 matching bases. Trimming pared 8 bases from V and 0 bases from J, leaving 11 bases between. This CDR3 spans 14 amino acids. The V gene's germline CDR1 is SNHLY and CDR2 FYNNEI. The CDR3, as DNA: TGTGCCAGCCTCCGGGACACCTCCTACAATGAGCAGTTCTTC. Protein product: CASLRDTSYNEQFF.

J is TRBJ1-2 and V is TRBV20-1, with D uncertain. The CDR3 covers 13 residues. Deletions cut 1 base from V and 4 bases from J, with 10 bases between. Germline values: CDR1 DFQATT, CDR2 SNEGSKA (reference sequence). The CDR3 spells CSARVGRTYGYTF. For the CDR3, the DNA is TGCAGTGCTAGAGTAGGACGGACCTATGGCTACACCTTC.

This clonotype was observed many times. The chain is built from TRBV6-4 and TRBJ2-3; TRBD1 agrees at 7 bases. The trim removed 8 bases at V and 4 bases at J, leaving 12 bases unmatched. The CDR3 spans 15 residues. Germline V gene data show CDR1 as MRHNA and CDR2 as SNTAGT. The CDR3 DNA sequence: TGTGCCAGCTCTTTCGGCGTGCAGGGGGCAGATACGCAGTATTTT. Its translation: CASSFGVQGADTQYF.

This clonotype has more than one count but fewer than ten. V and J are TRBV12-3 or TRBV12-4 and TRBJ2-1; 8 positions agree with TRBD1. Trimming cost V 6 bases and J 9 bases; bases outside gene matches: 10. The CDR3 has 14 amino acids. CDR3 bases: TGTGCCAGCAGGATGGACAGGGTGGGGGGTGAGCAGTTCTTC. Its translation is CASRMDRVGGEQFF.

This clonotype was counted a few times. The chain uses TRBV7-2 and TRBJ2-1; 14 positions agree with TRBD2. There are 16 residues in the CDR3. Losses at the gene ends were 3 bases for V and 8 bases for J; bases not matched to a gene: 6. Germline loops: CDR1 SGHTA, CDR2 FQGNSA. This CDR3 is CASSLRLAGGVDEQFF. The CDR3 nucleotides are TGTGCCAGCAGCTTGAGACTAGCGGGAGGGGTGGATGAGCAGTTCTTC.

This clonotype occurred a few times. In DNA, the CDR3 is TGTGCCAGCTCACCAGAGGACAGGGGACCCACAGATACGCAGTATTTT. This sequence encodes CASSPEDRGPTDTQYF. The chain links TRBV18 to TRBJ2-3, with 9 bases fitting TRBD1. Germline lookup yields CDR1 KGHSH and CDR2 LQKENI. Germline trimming cut 2 bases from V and 2 bases from J; bases unmatched to any gene: 5. The CDR3 extends over 16 amino acids.

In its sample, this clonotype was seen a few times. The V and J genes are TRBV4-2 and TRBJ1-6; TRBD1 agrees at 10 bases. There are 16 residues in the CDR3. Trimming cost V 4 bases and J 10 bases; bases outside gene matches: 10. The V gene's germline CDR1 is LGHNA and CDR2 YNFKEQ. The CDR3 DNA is TGTGCCAGCAGCCCATGGGACAGGGGAAGGGAATCACCCCTCCACTTT. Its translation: CASSPWDRGRESPLHF.

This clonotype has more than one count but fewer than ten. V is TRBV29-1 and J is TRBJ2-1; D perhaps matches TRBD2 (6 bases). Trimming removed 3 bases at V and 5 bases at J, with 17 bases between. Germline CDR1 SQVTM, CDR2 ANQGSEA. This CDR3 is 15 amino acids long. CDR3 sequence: CSVDPGLRIDNEQFF. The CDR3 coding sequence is TGCAGCGTTGATCCGGGACTCCGAATTGACAATGAGCAGTTCTTC.

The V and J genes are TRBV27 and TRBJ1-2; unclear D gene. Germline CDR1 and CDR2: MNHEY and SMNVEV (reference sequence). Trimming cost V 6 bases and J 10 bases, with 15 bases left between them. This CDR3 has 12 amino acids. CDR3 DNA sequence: TGTGCCAGCAGCAAGAAACTCTCAGACTACACCTTC. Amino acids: CASSKKLSDYTF.

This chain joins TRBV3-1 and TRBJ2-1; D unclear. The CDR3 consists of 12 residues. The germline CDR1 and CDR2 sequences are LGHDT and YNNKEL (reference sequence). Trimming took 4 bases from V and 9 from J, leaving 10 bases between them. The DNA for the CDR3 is TGTGCCAGCAGCCCCTCCGCTGGTGAGCAGTTCTTC. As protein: CASSPSAGEQFF.

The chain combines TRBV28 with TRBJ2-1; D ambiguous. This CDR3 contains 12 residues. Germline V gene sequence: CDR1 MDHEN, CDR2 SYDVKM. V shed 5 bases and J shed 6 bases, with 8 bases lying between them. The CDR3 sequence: CASSLEFNEQFF. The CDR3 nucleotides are TGTGCCAGCAGTCTAGAATTCAATGAGCAGTTCTTC.

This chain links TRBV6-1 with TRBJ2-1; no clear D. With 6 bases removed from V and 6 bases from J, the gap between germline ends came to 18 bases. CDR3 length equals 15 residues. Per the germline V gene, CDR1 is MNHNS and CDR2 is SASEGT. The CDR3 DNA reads TGTGCCAGCAGGCAGGTGTCAGGCATAGGCAATGAGCAGTTCTTC. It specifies CASRQVSGIGNEQFF.

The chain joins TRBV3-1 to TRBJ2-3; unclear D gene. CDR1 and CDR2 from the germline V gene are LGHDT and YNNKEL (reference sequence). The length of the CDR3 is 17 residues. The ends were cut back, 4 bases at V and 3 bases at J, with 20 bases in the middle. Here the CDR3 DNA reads TGTGCCAGCAGCCTAACGTGGAAGGGAATGGTTACAGATACGCAGTATTTT. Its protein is CASSLTWKGMVTDTQYF.